These T cell receptor beta chains were read from a single sample in a study of T cells in localized non-small cell lung cancer. Using immunoSEQ multiplex PCR, the repertoire was profiled, and TCRdb retains in-frame clones only, with some absent. The sample contains some 78,000 clones, 84% of which appear only once. The material sequenced was peripheral blood, taken before any cancer treatment. Source of these receptors: a man aged 40 to 70 with stage I lung adenocarcinoma. CDR3s include the opening cysteine and the closing phenylalanine or tryptophan. The size field is filled for only some rows; it gives once, few, many or a size class.

clone size,V gene,J gene,CDR3 protein
.,TRBV2,TRBJ2-4,CASSLPKGLADESSKNIQYF
.,TRBV7-2,TRBJ1-2,CASSPETSYGYTF
.,TRBV27,TRBJ2-1,CASSLEKNNEQFF
.,TRBV10-3,TRBJ1-1,CAITRTENTEAFF
.,TRBV19,TRBJ2-1,CASSLGYGTDEQFF
.,TRBV18,TRBJ2-7,CASSPVRERGEQYF
.,TRBV5-4,TRBJ2-1,CASSWTDRDGNEQFF
.,TRBV10-1,TRBJ1-1,CASSDDRQNTEAFF
.,TRBV6-1,TRBJ1-1,CASSAALWDTEAFF
.,TRBV28,TRBJ1-5,CASSSPGLRNQPQHF
.,TRBV27,TRBJ2-7,CASRTLTGPYEQYF
.,TRBV4-3,TRBJ2-5,CASSQYLLRGGQETQYF
.,TRBV5-1,TRBJ2-5,CASSLSGRGQETQYF
few,TRBV30,TRBJ1-1,CAWSRQGDTEAFF
.,TRBV5-4,TRBJ2-3,CASSSDPGQGIDTQYF
.,TRBV5-6,TRBJ2-3,CASRGRGQGTDTQYF
.,TRBV29-1,TRBJ2-1,CSGDWESNEQFF
.,TRBV9,TRBJ1-6,CASSRGSTPGNSPLHF
.,TRBV6-1,TRBJ2-3,CASSAWGSSTDTQYF
.,TRBV6-6,TRBJ1-6,CASKTGAYNSPLHF
.,TRBV28,TRBJ1-5,CASWDRSNQPQHF
.,TRBV7-6,TRBJ2-2,CASSNRVVNTGELFF
.,TRBV10-3,TRBJ1-2,CAISEKAAYGYTF
.,TRBV14,TRBJ1-5,CASSQDESPRTEGSNQPQHF
.,TRBV6-1,TRBJ2-5,CASSEASSGSVTQYF
.,TRBV7-3,TRBJ2-2,CASSQGPPNTGELFF
.,TRBV10-2,TRBJ2-5,CASSLIGPIQETQYF
few,TRBV28,TRBJ1-1,CASSSTGENTEAFF
.,TRBV29-1,TRBJ2-7,CSVVIIPDGPTYEQYF
once,TRBV30,TRBJ1-2,CAWSPLYGYTF
.,TRBV5-1,TRBJ2-1,CASLGLAGGPNEQFF
.,TRBV5-6,TRBJ2-3,CASSFGRRDTQYF
.,TRBV7-6,TRBJ2-5,CAVSVAGAQETQYF
.,TRBV30,TRBJ1-2,CAWSRDTKGVTF
.,TRBV19,TRBJ1-2,CASSYTGPLNYGYTF
.,TRBV18,TRBJ2-5,CASGVGYQETQYF
.,TRBV19,TRBJ2-7,CASSIAGTSGNSYEQYF
.,TRBV6-1,TRBJ2-3,CASSEGGAPSTDTQYF
.,TRBV7-2,TRBJ1-4,CASTWIGDEKLFF
.,TRBV18,TRBJ2-7,CASSPQAVLSYEQYF
.,TRBV6-1,TRBJ1-5,CASSGGSYSNQPQHF
.,TRBV5-6,TRBJ2-2,CASSSVGNRNTGELFF
.,TRBV7-3,TRBJ2-7,CASSRQGSGEQYF
.,TRBV7-3,TRBJ2-2,CASSPITARTGELFF
.,TRBV18,TRBJ2-5,CASSPMAQLETQYF
.,TRBV29-1,TRBJ2-1,CSGGLAGGRNEQFF
once,TRBV5-1,TRBJ2-2,CASSLARGGSERSGELFF
.,TRBV7-6,TRBJ1-3,CASSFSDNGNTIYF
.,TRBV28,TRBJ1-1,CASSLTGGPTEAFF
.,TRBV5-6,TRBJ2-7,CASSKTGTYEQYF
.,TRBV7-3,TRBJ2-1,CASSPRSGGKPYNEQFF
.,TRBV9,TRBJ2-2,CASSSTGNPGELFF
once,TRBV6-6,TRBJ2-7,CASRSGPEQYF
.,TRBV6-1,TRBJ1-1,CASSYGPEAFF
.,TRBV6-5,TRBJ2-7,CASSYRRTTDSYEQYF